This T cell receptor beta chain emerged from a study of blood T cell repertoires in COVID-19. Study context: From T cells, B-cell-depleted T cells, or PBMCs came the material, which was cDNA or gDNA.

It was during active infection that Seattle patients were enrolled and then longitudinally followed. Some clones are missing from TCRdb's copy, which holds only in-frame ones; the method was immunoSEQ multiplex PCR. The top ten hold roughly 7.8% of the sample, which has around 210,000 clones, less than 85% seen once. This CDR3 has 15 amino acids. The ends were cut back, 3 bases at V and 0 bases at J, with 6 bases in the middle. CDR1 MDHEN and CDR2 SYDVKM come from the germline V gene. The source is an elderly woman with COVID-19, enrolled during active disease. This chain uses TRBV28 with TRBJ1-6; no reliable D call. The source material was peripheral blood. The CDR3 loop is CASSFESSYNSPLHF. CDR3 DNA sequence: TGTGCCAGCAGTTTCGAGAGCTCCTATAATTCACCCCTCCACTTT.